This T cell receptor (beta chain) was sequenced during a study of CD8 T cells in ankylosing spondylitis. V was shortened by 0 bases and J by 9 bases, with 4 bases between the two germline ends. Germline CDR1 is SGDLS and CDR2 is YYNGEE. There are 11 residues in the CDR3. In regard to this clonotype: What it binds is not known.

The study's findings and limits: Significantly higher representation of disease-linked clones was reported for matched ankylosing spondylitis synovial fluid.

TCRdb redid the calling of the 5' RACE reads with MiXCR, one entry per CDR3 protein. The sample has around 25,000 distinct CDR3 sequences, approximately 13% seen once. The TCR comes from a male donor with ankylosing spondylitis or in good health (not recorded which). Input material: blood. The V call is TRBV9, the J call TRBJ2-1, with D unresolved. CDR3 bases: TGTGCCAGCAGCGTAGGCGTTGAGCAGTTCTTC. As protein: CASSVGVEQFF.